This section outlines one T cell receptor beta chain sequence together with its context. Its antigen is unknown. CDR3 length: 14 amino acids. Trimming stripped 5 bases from V and 1 base from J, with 9 bases between. The germline V gene encodes CDR1 MNHEY and CDR2 SVGAGI. This specimen belongs to a study of shared clonotypes between healthy human individuals. Findings and limits, study-wide: In the sorted subsets, rarefaction showed sequencing was incomplete despite large depth.

This table comes from immunoSEQ multiplex PCR, and its TCRdb copy is limited to in-frame clones, with some not included. The sample records about 2.1 million clones, about 93% being singletons. The naive CD8 fraction comprised CD45RO-negative cells positively selected for CCR7 and excluded terminally differentiated effector memory CD45RA+ cells. The source is a young man in good health. Some clones in this sample may be carry-over from other donors' samples. The chain carries TRBV6-5 and TRBJ1-5; D call uncertain. The sample consisted of naive CD8+ T cells from PBMCs. CDR3 residues: CASSPLTSNQPQHF. The CDR3 DNA reads TGTGCCAGCAGTCCCTTGACAAGCAATCAGCCCCAGCATTTT.